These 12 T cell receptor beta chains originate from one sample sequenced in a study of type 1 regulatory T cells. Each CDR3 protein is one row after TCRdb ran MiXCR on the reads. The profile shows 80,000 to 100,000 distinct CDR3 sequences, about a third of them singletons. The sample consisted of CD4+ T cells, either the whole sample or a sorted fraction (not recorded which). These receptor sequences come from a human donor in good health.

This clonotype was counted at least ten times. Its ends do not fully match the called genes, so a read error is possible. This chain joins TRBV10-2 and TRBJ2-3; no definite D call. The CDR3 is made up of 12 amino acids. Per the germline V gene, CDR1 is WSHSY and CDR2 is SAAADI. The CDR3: CASSVGTDTQYF. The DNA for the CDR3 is TGTGCCAGCAGCGTAGGGACAGATACGCAGTATTTT.

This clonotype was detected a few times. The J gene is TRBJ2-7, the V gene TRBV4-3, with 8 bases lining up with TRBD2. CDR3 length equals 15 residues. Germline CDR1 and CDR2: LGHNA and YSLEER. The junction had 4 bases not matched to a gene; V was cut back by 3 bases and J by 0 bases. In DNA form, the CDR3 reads TGCGCCAGCAGCCAGACTAGCGTGAGCTCCTACGAGCAGTACTTC. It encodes CASSQTSVSSYEQYF.

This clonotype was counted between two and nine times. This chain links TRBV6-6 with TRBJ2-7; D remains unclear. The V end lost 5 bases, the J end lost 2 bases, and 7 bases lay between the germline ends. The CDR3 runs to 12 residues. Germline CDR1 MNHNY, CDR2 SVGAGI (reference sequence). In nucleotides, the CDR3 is TGTGCCAGCAGTGGTGGGCCCTACGAGCAGTACTTC. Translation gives CASSGGPYEQYF.

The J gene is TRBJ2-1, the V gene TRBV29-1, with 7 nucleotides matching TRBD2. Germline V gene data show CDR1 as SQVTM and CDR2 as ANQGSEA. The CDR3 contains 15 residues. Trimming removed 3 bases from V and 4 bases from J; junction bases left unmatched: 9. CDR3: CSVDQGGDHYNEQFF. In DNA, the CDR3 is TGCAGCGTTGACCAGGGAGGGGACCATTACAATGAGCAGTTCTTC.

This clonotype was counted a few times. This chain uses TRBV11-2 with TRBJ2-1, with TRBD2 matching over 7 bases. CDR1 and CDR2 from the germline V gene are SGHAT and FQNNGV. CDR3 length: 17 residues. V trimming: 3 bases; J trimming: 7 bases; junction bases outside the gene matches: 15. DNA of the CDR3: TGTGCCAGCAGCTTGGCGGGCGGGAGTATCGCATTGAATGAGCAGTTCTTC. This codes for CASSLAGGSIALNEQFF.

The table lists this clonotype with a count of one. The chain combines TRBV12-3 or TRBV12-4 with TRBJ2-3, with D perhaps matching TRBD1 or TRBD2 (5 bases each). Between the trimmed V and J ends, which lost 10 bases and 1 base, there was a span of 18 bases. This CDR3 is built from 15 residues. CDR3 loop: CATRDLTAGTDTQYF. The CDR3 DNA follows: TGTGCCACAAGGGACCTGACAGCAGGCACAGATACGCAGTATTTT.

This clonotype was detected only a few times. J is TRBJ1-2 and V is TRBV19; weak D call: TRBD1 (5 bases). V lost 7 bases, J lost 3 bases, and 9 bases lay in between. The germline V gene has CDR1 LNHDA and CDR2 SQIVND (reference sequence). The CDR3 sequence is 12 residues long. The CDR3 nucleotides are TGTGCCAGTACCGACAGCGACTATGGCTACACCTTC. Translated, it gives CASTDSDYGYTF.

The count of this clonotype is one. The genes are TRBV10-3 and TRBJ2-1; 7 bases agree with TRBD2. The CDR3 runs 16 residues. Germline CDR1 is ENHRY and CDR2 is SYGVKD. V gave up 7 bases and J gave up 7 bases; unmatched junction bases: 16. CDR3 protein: CAIKGEPGRRGNEQFF. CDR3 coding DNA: TGTGCCATCAAAGGGGAGCCGGGGCGGCGGGGGAATGAGCAGTTCTTC.

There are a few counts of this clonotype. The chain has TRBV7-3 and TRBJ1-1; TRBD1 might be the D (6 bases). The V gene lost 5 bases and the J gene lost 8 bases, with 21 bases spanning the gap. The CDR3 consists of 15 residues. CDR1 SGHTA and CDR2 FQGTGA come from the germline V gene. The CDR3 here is CASSKRGGGQAEAFF. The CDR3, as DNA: TGTGCCAGCAGCAAAAGGGGGGGGGGCCAGGCCGAAGCTTTCTTT.

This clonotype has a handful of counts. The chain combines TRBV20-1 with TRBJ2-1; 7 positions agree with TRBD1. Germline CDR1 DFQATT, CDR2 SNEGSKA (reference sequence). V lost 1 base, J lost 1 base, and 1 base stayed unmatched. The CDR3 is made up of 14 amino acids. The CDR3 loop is CSARGDRSYNEQFF. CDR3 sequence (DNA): TGCAGTGCTAGAGGGGACAGATCCTACAATGAGCAGTTCTTC.

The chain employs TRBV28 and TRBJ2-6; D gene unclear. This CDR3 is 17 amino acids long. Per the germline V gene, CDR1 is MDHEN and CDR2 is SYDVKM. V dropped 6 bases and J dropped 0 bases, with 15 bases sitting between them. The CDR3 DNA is TGTGCCAGCAGCGTAGTACAATTAAGCTCTGGGGCCAACGTCCTGACTTTC. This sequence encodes CASSVVQLSSGANVLTF.

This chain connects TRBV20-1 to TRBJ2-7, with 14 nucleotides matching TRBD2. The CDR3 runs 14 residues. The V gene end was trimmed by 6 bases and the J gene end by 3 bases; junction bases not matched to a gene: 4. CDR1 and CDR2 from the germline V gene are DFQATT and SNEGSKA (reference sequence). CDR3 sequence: CSAAGTSGSYEQYF. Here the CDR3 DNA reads TGCAGTGCAGCAGGGACTAGCGGGAGCTACGAGCAGTACTTC.